This is a list of T cell receptor beta chains from one sample in a study of spatial heterogeneity in lung cancer. TCRdb reprocessed the 5' RACE reads via MiXCR and lists one record per CDR3 protein. This table has tens of thousands of distinct CDR3 sequences, 3% to 3.5% appearing once. The sequencing here drew on PBMCs, taken at surgery. The receptors were gathered from a female donor with early-stage non-small cell lung cancer. Both conserved end residues are part of each CDR3. The order of the fields is clone size, D gene, CDR3 length, V gene, J gene, CDR3 DNA, CDR3 protein. A D gene is named only where the DNA matches it firmly. The size entry gives once, few, many, or a class for an expanded clone.

abundance: many; d_gene: TRBD2; len: 15; v_gene: TRBV5-6; j_gene: TRBJ2-5; CDR3nt: TGTGCCAGCAGCTTTAAGCTAGCGGGCCAAGAGACCCAGTACTTC; CDR3aa: CASSFKLAGQETQYF
abundance: many; d_gene: TRBD1; len: 13; v_gene: TRBV20-1; j_gene: TRBJ2-3; CDR3nt: TGCAGTGCTCTAGTGACAGGGACAGATACGCAGTATTTT; CDR3aa: CSALVTGTDTQYF
abundance: many; d_gene: TRBD2; len: 11; v_gene: TRBV28; j_gene: TRBJ2-7; CDR3nt: TGTGCCAGCGAAGCCGCGGGAGCCCCGTACTTC; CDR3aa: CASEAAGAPYF
abundance: many; d_gene: -; len: 11; v_gene: TRBV15; j_gene: TRBJ1-2; CDR3nt: TGTGCCACCAGCAGAGATAGTGGCTACACCTTC; CDR3aa: CATSRDSGYTF
abundance: many; d_gene: TRBD2; len: 16; v_gene: TRBV27; j_gene: TRBJ2-1; CDR3nt: TGTGCCAGCAGAGAAAAAGCGGGAGAAAGTTATAATGAGCAGTTCTTC; CDR3aa: CASREKAGESYNEQFF
abundance: many; d_gene: -; len: 13; v_gene: TRBV7-3; j_gene: TRBJ2-7; CDR3nt: TGTGCCAGCAGCTTAACAGGAGGGGACGAGCAGTACTTC; CDR3aa: CASSLTGGDEQYF
abundance: many; d_gene: TRBD2; len: 14; v_gene: TRBV5-1; j_gene: TRBJ2-1; CDR3nt: TGCGCCAGCAGCTTGGCTAGCGGGGACAATGAGCAGTTCTTC; CDR3aa: CASSLASGDNEQFF
abundance: many; d_gene: TRBD1; len: 14; v_gene: TRBV18; j_gene: TRBJ1-5; CDR3nt: TGTGCCAGCTCACAGGGACAGGGCAATCAGCCCCAGCATTTT; CDR3aa: CASSQGQGNQPQHF
abundance: many; d_gene: TRBD2; len: 20; v_gene: TRBV28; j_gene: TRBJ2-1; CDR3nt: TGTGCCAGCAGTTTAGTTGGACTAGCGCTTTTTTCCCCTACCTACAATGAGCAGTTCTTC; CDR3aa: CASSLVGLALFSPTYNEQFF
abundance: many; d_gene: TRBD1; len: 15; v_gene: TRBV4-1; j_gene: TRBJ2-1; CDR3nt: TGCGCCAGCAGCCAGGGACAGGGGGCCTACAATGAGCAGTTCTTC; CDR3aa: CASSQGQGAYNEQFF